This T cell receptor (beta chain) emerged from a study of identifying expanded T cells in peripheral blood. In regard to this clone: What it recognizes is unknown.

Study-wide results and limits: Clone count variance between roughly 2-week samples rose with total template count. About 1.3 clones differed between technical replicates, versus around 15 and 19 over time.

TCRdb keeps only in-frame clones here, not all; method: immunoSEQ multiplex PCR. This sample has about 91,000 clones, with roughly 88% found just once. Healthy donors had no documented immune events, such as infections, while sampled. This TCR derives from a person between 18 and 69 years old in good health. Sequences were obtained from blood.

The CDR3 bases are TGTGCTAGTGGTGAGCGGGGGGGCACAGATACGCAGTATTTT. As protein: CASGERGGTDTQYF. The rearrangement links TRBV12-5 to TRBJ2-3, with 9 bases identical to TRBD2. Trimming removed 5 bases from V and 1 base from J; junction bases left unmatched: 1. The germline V gene encodes CDR1 LGHNT and CDR2 FRNRAP. CDR3 size: 14 residues.